These T cell receptor beta chains were read from a single sample in a study of T cells after yellow fever vaccination. TCRdb reanalysed the 5' RACE reads using MiXCR and keeps one entry per CDR3 protein. Here the sample spans some 350,000 distinct CDR3 sequences, about 9.9% being singletons. The specimen comprised PBMCs, sampled on the day of the first yellow fever vaccination. These receptors came from a man between 18 and 29 years old who received the YFV17D yellow fever vaccine. The CDR3 runs from the conserved cysteine through the conserved F or W. A D gene is named only where the DNA matches it firmly. Clone size appears in some rows only: once, few, many, or a class for an expanded clone.

TGTGCCAGCAGCTTAGTGACGGGGACCTACGAGCAGTACTTC CASSLVTGTYEQYF few TRBJ2-7 TRBV7-8 .
TGCGCCAGCAGCCCAGATCCGGGACCACCATCCTCTGGGGCCAACGTCCTGACTTTC CASSPDPGPPSSGANVLTF . TRBJ2-6 TRBV5-1 .
TGTGCCAGCATAACCGGGACAGTAAACACCGGGGAGCTGTTTTTT CASITGTVNTGELFF few TRBJ2-2 TRBV6-1 TRBD1
TGCGCCAGCAGCTTGCTGGGACAGAGAGGGCAGTTCTTC CASSLLGQRGQFF many TRBJ2-1 TRBV5-1 TRBD1
TGTGCCAGCAGAGGAGGACAGGGCGATTCACCCCTCCACTTT CASRGGQGDSPLHF . TRBJ1-6 TRBV28 TRBD1
TGTGCCAGCAGTGTAACCCAGGCCAGGGGCGGAGAGACCCAGTACTTC CASSVTQARGGETQYF . TRBJ2-5 TRBV6-1 .
TGTGCCAGCAGCTTATGGGACAGGCCCTACGAGCAGTACTTC CASSLWDRPYEQYF . TRBJ2-7 TRBV7-9 TRBD1
TGCGCCAGCAGCCCAACCGGGTCTCCGAACACCGGGGAGCTGTTTTTT CASSPTGSPNTGELFF . TRBJ2-2 TRBV4-1 .
TGCGCCAGCGGATATCAGGGAAACACTGAAGCTTTCTTT CASGYQGNTEAFF once TRBJ1-1 TRBV5-1 .
TGTGCCAGCAGTTTATCGGGGGGTTGGAATGAGCAGTTCTTC CASSLSGGWNEQFF few TRBJ2-1 TRBV12-3/TRBV12-4 TRBD2
TGTGCCAGCAGCCAAGATTACCAGGGGTCGAACACCGGGGAGCTGTTTTTT CASSQDYQGSNTGELFF few TRBJ2-2 TRBV4-2 .
TGCAGTGCTAAGAGACCGACTAGCACAGATACGCAGTATTTT CSAKRPTSTDTQYF many TRBJ2-3 TRBV20-1 .
TGTGCCAGCAGCCAACTAGGGACAGGGTCGGCTTTCTTT CASSQLGTGSAFF few TRBJ1-1 TRBV14 TRBD1
TGTGCCAGCAGCTCACAGGGGGCCGGCACAGATACGCAGTATTTT CASSSQGAGTDTQYF . TRBJ2-3 TRBV5-4 TRBD1
TGTGCCAGCAGCTACCCTGGTAACGGGGGCCCAGAGACCCAGTACTTC CASSYPGNGGPETQYF . TRBJ2-5 TRBV5-4 .
TGTGCCAGTATTTGGGGGGACACCGGGGAGCTGTTTTTT CASIWGDTGELFF many TRBJ2-2 TRBV19 .
TGTGCCAGCAGCGAGGACAGCGACAATGAGCAGTTCTTC CASSEDSDNEQFF . TRBJ2-1 TRBV12-3/TRBV12-4 .
TGTGCCAGCATCGCGGGACAAGACGGAAACACCATATATTTT CASIAGQDGNTIYF . TRBJ1-3 TRBV12-3/TRBV12-4 .
TGTGCCAGCAGTCCGTCGTGGGGTAATCATCGGGAGACCCAGTACTTC CASSPSWGNHRETQYF few TRBJ2-5 TRBV27 .
TGTGCCAGCAGCTTAACGAGGTGGAGCACTGAAGCTTTCTTT CASSLTRWSTEAFF many TRBJ1-1 TRBV7-2 .
TGCGCCAGCAGCCAGGGGGCCCTGACAGATACGCAGTATTTT CASSQGALTDTQYF . TRBJ2-3 TRBV4-1 .
TGTGCCAGCAGCGCGGGATTCTACGAGCAGTACTTC CASSAGFYEQYF . TRBJ2-7 TRBV6-2/TRBV6-3 .
TGTGCCAGCAGCCGGTCCCCGGGGGGGCAAGATACGCAGTATTTT CASSRSPGGQDTQYF few TRBJ2-3 TRBV3-1 TRBD2
TGCGCCAGCAGCCACGCGGGGACAGGGGGCAAGTTCTATGGCTACACCTTC CASSHAGTGGKFYGYTF few TRBJ1-2 TRBV4-1 TRBD1
TGCGCCAGCAGCTTGGCCCCCGGGACTAGCGGGTCTGAGCAGTTCTTC CASSLAPGTSGSEQFF many TRBJ2-1 TRBV5-1 TRBD2
TGCGCCAGCAGCCTAGCGGGGGGGCCTTGGGAGACCCAGTACTTC CASSLAGGPWETQYF . TRBJ2-5 TRBV4-3 TRBD2
TGTGCCAGGGCGACTAGCGGGGGGAGCGAGCAGTACTTC CARATSGGSEQYF . TRBJ2-7 TRBV2 TRBD2
TGTGCCAGCAGCGAAGACCCCATGGGCTATGGCTACACCTTC CASSEDPMGYGYTF . TRBJ1-2 TRBV5-4 .
TGTGCCAGCACCCCTGGGACAGGTCTTTCCGAGCAGTACTTC CASTPGTGLSEQYF . TRBJ2-7 TRBV12-3/TRBV12-4 TRBD1
TGTGCCAGCACCCCAGCGGGGGGGCACACCGGGGAGCTGTTTTTT CASTPAGGHTGELFF . TRBJ2-2 TRBV12-3/TRBV12-4 TRBD2
TGTGCCAGCTCAACTCGGACACAAGAAGATACGCAGTATTTT CASSTRTQEDTQYF few TRBJ2-3 TRBV18 .
TGTGCCAGCAGTACAGGGCCCCAGTACTATGGCTACACCTTC CASSTGPQYYGYTF . TRBJ1-2 TRBV12-3/TRBV12-4 .
TGTGCCAGCAGTCCCCGAGGGCAGACTAAGTTAAACTATGGCTACACCTTC CASSPRGQTKLNYGYTF few TRBJ1-2 TRBV12-3/TRBV12-4 .
TGCGCCAGCAGCAGCCGGACAGGAGATAATTCACCCCTCCACTTT CASSSRTGDNSPLHF few TRBJ1-6 TRBV4-1 TRBD1
TGTGCCTGGAGTGTCTACGGGTACGGCTACACCTTC CAWSVYGYGYTF . TRBJ1-2 TRBV30 .
TGTGCCACCAGCAGAGGCGGGTCGCTCAACACTGAAGCTTTCTTT CATSRGGSLNTEAFF few TRBJ1-1 TRBV15 .